This T cell receptor (beta chain) comes out of a study of blood T cells in healthy people across ages (dated by TCRdb to between 2015 and 2017). Notes on the research overall: In model experiments, template switching captured roughly one uniquely barcoded TCR beta cDNA molecule for every two T cells. The donors were divided into four age groups: young (average about 15 years), middle-aged (about 40), aged (about 60) and long-lived (roughly 88). Using deep sequencing normalized with unique cDNA molecular identifiers, the study measured how TCR beta repertoire diversity changes with age. To avoid experimental bias, donors of different ages were randomly spread across the sequencing lanes. Two additional independent replicas of 1 million unique cDNA reads from the same blood draw were analyzed for two donors (one aged 18 to 30 and one aged 80 or older).

Libraries were built with 5' RACE. The instrument was an Illumina HiSeq 2500. A second PCR of about 7 to 12 cycles was run with a J-beta primer mix and a sample-barcoded 5' primer. Each TCR beta cDNA molecule received a unique molecular identifier from a template-switch 5' adaptor carrying 12 random nucleotides. Each sample yielded at least 3 million CDR3-containing paired-end reads. The Mint cDNA synthesis kit, primed by a TRBC-specific oligonucleotide, was used to synthesize first-strand cDNA from all RNA. Following uracil-DNA glycosylase treatment, a first 18-cycle PCR with universal primers M1SS and BC2_uni_R was performed on all cDNA. Per the source publication's procedure: For normalization, 1 million high-quality reads were randomly selected from each sample, with every read carrying a distinct molecular identifier. Reads with shared molecular identifiers were discarded instead of being binned into consensus sequences. MiTCR, set to a Q25 quality threshold and the strictest error-elimination algorithm, was used for CDR3 identification, clonotype clustering and error correction. Lower-bound total TCR beta diversity was estimated with a nonparametric unseen species model using Euler transformation. TCRdb took the public reads, trimmed them with fastp at Q25, ran MiXCR for clone calling and kept in-frame beta chains. Entries are consolidated by CDR3 protein sequence, retaining the most common genes and DNA. For this entry, the V and J calls and clone size follow TCRdb and not the study's own pipeline. The sample data list 1.5 million to 2 million distinct CDR3 sequences, and roughly 30% of these were observed just once. The biggest ten clones account for 7.7% of the sample.

Broader findings and caveats from the paper: The percentage of naive T cells measured by flow cytometry correlated strongly with observed TCR beta diversity. Conclusive comparison of naive and antigen-experienced compartments was prevented by the profiling of bulk unsorted PBMCs. Observed TCR beta diversity per million T cells fell roughly linearly with age, and a significant reduction was already apparent by age roughly 41. Because the CMV infection status of the donors was unknown, age-related changes in expanded clonotypes may potentially have been confounded. Compared with the aged group, the long-lived group had more naive CD4+ T cells, fewer expanded clones and increased TCR diversity, a pattern suggesting age selection. Estimates of total diversity based on one million sequenced T cells were considered lower bounds and underestimates.

Systemically healthy Caucasian individuals from Russia, roughly 40 in total and aged roughly 6 to 95 years, were included as donors. Each donor gave ten milliliters of peripheral blood, collected into EDTA-treated Vacutainer tubes. Ficoll-Paque density-gradient centrifugation was used to isolate PBMCs, with at least 7 million per sample. Trizol reagent was used to extract total RNA from PBMCs, with at least 5.5 micrograms per sample. For every donor, flow cytometry on a PBMC aliquot measured the percentage of naive CD45RAhigh/CD27high T cells. In this sample, this clonotype turned up a few times. Its antigen target is currently unknown. No much larger clone is present one base from it, and per-base qualities are unavailable. The receptor comes from a woman aged 25 to 39 in good health. The sequenced sample consisted of blood.

The CDR3 region reads CASSFRLQTGSNYGYTF. The DNA sequence reads TGTGCCAGCAGTTTCAGGCTTCAGACAGGTTCTAACTATGGCTACACCTTC. The chain links TRBV27 with TRBJ1-2, with a weak D call of TRBD1 (6 bases match). Relative to germline, V is 3 bases shorter and J is 0 bases shorter, with 17 bases between their ends. The CDR1 and CDR2 encoded by the germline V gene (reference sequence) are MNHEY and SMNVEV. CDR3 length: 17 amino acids, cysteine to phenylalanine. Only CDR3 DNA is held: 51 bases, read in frame from base 1.